Following are 24 T cell receptor beta chains from one sample sequenced in a study of Ad26.COV2.S vaccination and SARS-CoV-2 variants. Assay used: immunoSEQ multiplex PCR; TCRdb lists only in-frame clones, some missing. The sample contains about 350,000 clones, 90% to 95% of which appear only once. The sample here was peripheral blood, taken after recovery from COVID-19. The receptors originated from a human donor who had recovered from COVID-19.

The J gene is TRBJ2-1, the V gene TRBV7-7; maybe TRBD2 (5 bases). This CDR3 region has 13 residues. Germline V CDR1 and CDR2: SSHAT, FNYEAQ (reference sequence). V lost 1 base and J 5 bases, leaving 6 bases between the germline ends. This CDR3 is CASSLERHNEQFF. CDR3 sequence (DNA): TGTGCCAGCAGCTTAGAGCGGCACAATGAGCAGTTCTTC.

This chain's CDR3 is CASSFQGGYGYTF. The CDR3 DNA reads TGTGCCAGCAGCTTTCAGGGTGGCTATGGCTACACCTTC. The chain links TRBV7-9 to TRBJ1-2, with a possible D match to TRBD1 (5 bases). V dropped 3 bases and J dropped 4 bases, with 9 bases sitting between them. The germline gives CDR1 SEHNR, CDR2 FQNEAQ (reference sequence). This CDR3 region has 13 residues.

The chain has TRBV5-1 and TRBJ2-5; maybe TRBD1 (5 bases). The germline V gene encodes CDR1 SGHRS and CDR2 YFSETQ. V dropped 0 bases and J dropped 5 bases, with 11 bases sitting between them. The CDR3 loop spans 14 amino acids. The CDR3 loop is CASSLDRSSETQYF. The CDR3 DNA sequence: TGCGCCAGCAGCTTGGACAGGTCATCGGAGACCCAGTACTTC.

The rearrangement joins TRBV15 to TRBJ1-2; tentatively, D is TRBD1 (5 bases). The germline V gene encodes CDR1 LNHNV and CDR2 YYDKDF (reference sequence). Trimming took 3 bases from V and 1 from J, leaving 9 bases between them. The CDR3 loop spans 14 amino acids. CDR3 region: CATSSPGRNYGYTF. In DNA form, the CDR3 reads TGTGCCACCAGCAGTCCAGGGCGTAACTATGGCTACACCTTC.

The CDR3 sequence: CASGLSSYGYTF. The DNA for the CDR3 is TGTGCTAGTGGTTTATCCTCCTATGGCTACACCTTC. The rearrangement links TRBV12-5 to TRBJ1-2, with D hard to call. The CDR3 has 12 residues. V was trimmed by 3 bases and J by 4 bases, leaving 6 bases between them. Germline V gene data show CDR1 as LGHNT and CDR2 as FRNRAP.

The rearrangement joins TRBV7-2 to TRBJ1-2, with 12 bases matching TRBD1. V lost 6 bases, J lost 7 bases, and 9 bases stayed unmatched. The CDR3 covers 15 residues. Germline-derived CDR1 and CDR2 are SGHTA and FQGNSA. The DNA of the CDR3 is TGTGCCAGCAGGATGACCGGGACAGGGGGCACTGGCTACACCTTC. It yields the protein CASRMTGTGGTGYTF.

This clone came up once. This rearrangement joins TRBV12-3 or TRBV12-4 to TRBJ2-3; D may be TRBD1 (6 bases). The CDR3 length is 12 residues. Trimming shortened V by 5 bases and J by 5 bases, and 8 bases separated the two germline ends. CDR3 protein: CASSPQGDTQYF. The CDR3 nucleotides are TGTGCCAGCAGTCCACAGGGAGATACGCAGTATTTT.

The chain couples TRBV9 to TRBJ2-2; 7 nucleotides align to TRBD2. The length of the CDR3 is 15 residues. J lost 6 bases, V lost 4 bases, and 9 bases had no gene match. Germline CDR1 reads SGDLS; CDR2 reads YYNGEE. This CDR3 is CASSLPSGGAGELFF. DNA of the CDR3: TGTGCCAGCAGCCTCCCCTCTGGGGGGGCCGGGGAGCTGTTTTTT.

This chain links TRBV5-6 with TRBJ2-3, with 7 bases aligning to TRBD1. In germline, CDR1 is SGHDT, CDR2 YYEEEE. This CDR3 has 14 amino acids. V lost 0 bases and J lost 6; bases outside the gene matches: 4. This CDR3 reads CASSLGRGSDTQYF. The CDR3, as DNA: TGTGCCAGCAGCTTGGGCAGGGGGAGCGATACGCAGTATTTT.

This clone was detected only once. The rearrangement joins TRBV28 to TRBJ1-2; TRBD1 matches at 7 bases. The V gene's germline CDR1 is MDHEN and CDR2 SYDVKM. The CDR3 totals 18 residues. Trimming cost V 4 bases and J 8 bases; bases outside gene matches: 22. CDR3 region: CASSSPRMTGRLMGGYTF. CDR3 bases: TGTGCCAGCAGTTCCCCCCGGATGACAGGGAGGCTCATGGGGGGCTACACCTTC.

The rearrangement links TRBV29-1 to TRBJ2-1; no firm D call. In germline, CDR1 is SQVTM, CDR2 ANQGSEA. There are 16 residues in the CDR3. V was pared by 0 bases and J by 0 bases, with 12 bases between. The CDR3 sequence: CSVEDPFSSSYNEQFF. The DNA for the CDR3 is TGCAGCGTTGAAGATCCGTTTTCCTCCTCCTACAATGAGCAGTTCTTC.

The chain joins TRBV3-1 (or the pseudogene TRBV3-2) to TRBJ2-7, with 7 bases identical to TRBD2. CDR1 and CDR2 from the germline V gene are LGHDT and YNNKEL (reference sequence). The trim removed 3 bases at V and 9 bases at J, leaving 5 bases unmatched. The CDR3 is made up of 12 amino acids. The CDR3 bases are TGTGCCAGCAGCCAGGGGACTACGGTGCAGTACTTC. It codes for CASSQGTTVQYF.

The chain joins TRBV13 to TRBJ1-1; no reliable D call. Germline V gene sequence: CDR1 PRHDT, CDR2 FYEKMQ (reference sequence). The CDR3 totals 12 residues. Trimming pared 4 bases from V and 7 bases from J, leaving 10 bases between. For the CDR3, the DNA is TGTGCCAGCAGCTCGGTCATGGGTGAAGCTTTCTTT. Protein product: CASSSVMGEAFF.

This clone was counted between two and nine times. The chain links TRBV6-5 to TRBJ2-1; 9 bases align to TRBD2. J was trimmed by 2 bases and V by 2 bases; bases with no gene match: 1. Germline values: CDR1 MNHEY, CDR2 SVGAGI. This CDR3 is built from 15 residues. The CDR3 sequence is CASSYERGAYNEQFF. The CDR3 nucleotides read TGTGCCAGCAGTTACGAGCGGGGGGCCTACAATGAGCAGTTCTTC.

The chain links TRBV7-9 to TRBJ2-1, with a weak D call TRBD2 (6 bases). CDR3 length equals 16 residues. Germline CDR1 SEHNR, CDR2 FQNEAQ (reference sequence). V lost 6 bases to trimming and J lost 0 bases, with 15 bases between them. The CDR3 sequence: CASRTPRGSSYNEQFF. Here the CDR3 DNA reads TGTGCCAGCAGAACCCCGCGGGGCAGCTCCTACAATGAGCAGTTCTTC.

This chain joins TRBV7-8 and TRBJ1-1; no reliable D call. The CDR3 runs 13 residues. The germline gives CDR1 SGHVS, CDR2 FQNEAQ. The V end lost 5 bases, the J end lost 1 base, and 8 bases lay between the germline ends. CDR3 loop: CASSLLGNTEAFF. CDR3 DNA sequence: TGTGCCAGCAGCCTACTGGGGAACACTGAAGCTTTCTTT. The entire variable domain, with the rest obtained from reference TRBV7-8 and TRBJ1-1, is as follows: GAGVSQSPRYKVAKRGQDVALRCDPISGHVSLFWYQQALGQGPEFLTYFQNEAQLDKSGLPSDRFFAERPEGSVSTLKIQRTQQEDSAVYLCASSLLGNTEAFFGQGTRLTVV.

The CDR3: CATTPTRNYSYNEQFF. The CDR3 nucleotides are TGTGCCACCACCCCTACCCGAAATTACTCCTACAATGAGCAGTTCTTC. The V call is TRBV24-1, the J call TRBJ2-1; D uncertain. CDR1 and CDR2 from the germline V gene are KGHDR and SFDVKD. V was clipped by 8 bases and J by 0 bases, with 16 bases between them. The CDR3 length is 16 residues.

The rearrangement uses TRBV12-3 or TRBV12-4 and TRBJ1-2; D remains unclear. This CDR3 region has 13 residues. Deletions cut 6 bases from V and 6 bases from J, with 14 bases between. DNA of the CDR3: TGTGCCAGCAGGCACGGGGTTTCGGATGGCTACACCTTC. Protein sequence: CASRHGVSDGYTF.

The CDR3, as DNA: TGTGCCAGCAGTTTAAGCCCCGAGGGTGACACTGAAGCTTTCTTT. This sequence encodes CASSLSPEGDTEAFF. The V call is TRBV27, the J call TRBJ1-1; D unresolved. The CDR3 extends over 15 amino acids. With 2 bases removed from V and 3 bases from J, the gap between germline ends came to 13 bases. From germline, CDR1 is MNHEY and CDR2 SMNVEV (reference sequence).

The rearrangement joins TRBV9 to TRBJ2-5; tentative D call: TRBD1 (6 bases). V lost 3 bases, J lost 0 bases, and 9 bases lay in between. CDR1 SGDLS and CDR2 YYNGEE come from the germline V gene. The CDR3 is made up of 14 amino acids. CDR3 sequence (DNA): TGTGCCAGCAGCGGGGCAGGGGACCAAGAGACCCAGTACTTC. Residues: CASSGAGDQETQYF.

The chain couples TRBV29-1 to TRBJ1-2; D may be TRBD1 (6 bases). This CDR3 is built from 15 residues. In germline, CDR1 is SQVTM, CDR2 ANQGSEA. The V end lost 3 bases, the J end lost 6 bases, and 20 bases lay between the germline ends. The CDR3 DNA reads TGCAGCGTTGAGACCTCTCGGGGGGCACCCGATGGCTACACCTTC. This gives the protein CSVETSRGAPDGYTF.

V usage is TRBV9 and J usage is TRBJ2-1; the D gene could be TRBD1 or TRBD2 (5 bases each). The V gene's germline CDR1 is SGDLS and CDR2 YYNGEE. The V and J ends lost 0 bases and 4 bases respectively, with 17 bases between them. CDR3 length equals 17 residues. The CDR3 loop reads CASSVDGGYRSYNEQFF. The DNA of the CDR3 is TGTGCCAGCAGCGTAGATGGGGGATACCGTTCGTACAATGAGCAGTTCTTC.

V gene TRBV13 combines with J gene TRBJ2-1, with TRBD2 matching over 13 bases. The germline V gene encodes CDR1 PRHDT and CDR2 FYEKMQ (reference sequence). The CDR3 spans 17 residues. Losses at the gene ends were 3 bases for V and 5 bases for J; bases not matched to a gene: 7. The chain's CDR3 is CASSFWGGTSGDNEQFF. The CDR3 DNA is TGTGCCAGCAGCTTTTGGGGCGGGACTAGCGGGGACAATGAGCAGTTCTTC.

CDR3 sequence: CASSQDPGSLYNEQFF. As DNA, the CDR3 is TGCGCCAGCAGCCAAGATCCGGGCAGCCTTTACAATGAGCAGTTCTTC. The chain uses TRBV4-3 and TRBJ2-1; D gene unclear. V lost 0 bases, J lost 4 bases, and 13 bases lay in between. The CDR3 sequence is 16 residues long. The germline CDR1 and CDR2 sequences are LGHNA and YSLEER.